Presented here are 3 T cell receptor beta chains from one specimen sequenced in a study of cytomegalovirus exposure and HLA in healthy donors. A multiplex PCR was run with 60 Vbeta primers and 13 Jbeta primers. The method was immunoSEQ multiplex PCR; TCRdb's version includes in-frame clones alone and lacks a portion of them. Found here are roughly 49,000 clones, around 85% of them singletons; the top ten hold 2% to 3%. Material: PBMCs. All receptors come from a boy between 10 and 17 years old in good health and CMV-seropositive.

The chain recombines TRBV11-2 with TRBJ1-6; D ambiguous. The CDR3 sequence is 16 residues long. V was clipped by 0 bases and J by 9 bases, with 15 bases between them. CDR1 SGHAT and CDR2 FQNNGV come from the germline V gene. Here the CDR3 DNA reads TGTGCCAGCAGCTTAGATCGACTTGCAGCTCTTTCACCCCTCCACTTT. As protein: CASSLDRLAALSPLHF.

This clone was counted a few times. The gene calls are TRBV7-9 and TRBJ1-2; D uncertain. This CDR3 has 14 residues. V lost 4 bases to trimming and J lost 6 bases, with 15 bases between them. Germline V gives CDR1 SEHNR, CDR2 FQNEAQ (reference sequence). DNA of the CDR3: TGTGCCAGCAGCTCTTCGTCCAGGTCAGATGGCTACACCTTC. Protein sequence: CASSSSSRSDGYTF.

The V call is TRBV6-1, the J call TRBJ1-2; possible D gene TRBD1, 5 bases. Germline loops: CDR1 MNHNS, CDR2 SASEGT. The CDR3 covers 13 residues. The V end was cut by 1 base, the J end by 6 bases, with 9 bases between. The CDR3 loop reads CASSEVGGDGYTF. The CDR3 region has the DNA TGTGCCAGCAGTGAAGTTGGGGGGGATGGCTACACCTTC.